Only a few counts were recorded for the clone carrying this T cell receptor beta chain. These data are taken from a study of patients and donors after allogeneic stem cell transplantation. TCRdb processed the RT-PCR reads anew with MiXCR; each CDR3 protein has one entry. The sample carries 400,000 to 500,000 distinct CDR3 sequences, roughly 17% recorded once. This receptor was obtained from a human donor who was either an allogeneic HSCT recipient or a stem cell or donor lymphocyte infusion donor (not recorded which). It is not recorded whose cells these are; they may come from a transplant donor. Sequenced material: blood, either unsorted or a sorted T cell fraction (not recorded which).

CDR3 residues: CASSRPGSGRHIQYF. The CDR3 region has the DNA TGTGCCAGCTCACGACCCGGCTCCGGGAGACACATTCAGTACTTC. The V gene is TRBV18, the J gene TRBJ2-4; TRBD2 might be the D (6 bases). The length of the CDR3 is 15 residues. Trimming stripped 4 bases from V and 8 bases from J, with 18 bases between. Germline values: CDR1 KGHSH, CDR2 LQKENI.